The sequence of this TCR beta chain was determined in a study of cytomegalovirus exposure and HLA in healthy donors (dated by TCRdb to about 2017). In the study overall: An earlier analysis of approximately 640 of the donors reported 250 to 300 Gb of sequence data and 117 million unique TCR beta sequences from about 200 million T cells. The T cell repertoires of 666 subjects were profiled by immunosequencing and related to cytomegalovirus serostatus. Of the roughly 400 genotyped donors, approximately 82% fell in the genetic ancestry cluster associated with self-reported Caucasian donors. On average, around 230,000 unique TCR beta nucleotide sequences were sequenced per donor among some 430 genotyped donors of the cohort, with around 19% of those sequences being non-productive. Every repertoire in the discovery cohort had been generated on one and the same sequencing platform. Typing coverage varied by locus: about 629-640 donors for A, B, C, DRB1 and DQB1; about 520 for DQA1; 600 to 610 for DPA1; around 450 for DPB1. An earlier analysis of several hundred of the donors applied high-throughput TCR beta sequencing to assess whether each TCR beta V gene segment acted as functional or pseudogenic. Roughly 5 DR-DQ haplotypes were handled as single units for association and clustering, since linkage in the cohort was strong. Roughly 300 gigabases of sequencing data and roughly 90 million unique TCR sequences were included in an early release covering around 600 HLA-typed donors. Genome-wide SNP genotypes for about 65% of the 666 donors were used in a later genetic analysis, which treated that subset as a discovery cohort. Alongside the repertoire data, information on donor age, sex, ethnicity and CMV serostatus was compiled. HLA typing covered class I and class II loci at four-digit resolution. A later analysis re-examined previously published TCR beta repertoires from about 670 donors and added high-resolution HLA genotyping to investigate patterns of TCR occurrence. The study aimed to test whether signatures of past pathogen exposure could be identified by cataloging public T cell receptors. To predict cytomegalovirus infection status, the study brought together high-throughput TCR immunosequencing, statistical association of individual TCRs with disease status, and machine learning. In the later analysis, no new phenotypic data were used to find candidate immune exposures; instead, reliance was placed on TCR beta sequences and their occurrence across donors. Along with the roughly 700-subject first cohort, a separate validation cohort of over a hundred different subjects was used. General findings and caveats noted by the study authors: Linkage disequilibrium might explain the correlated functional status among segregating V segments, but an unknown experimental factor could not be ruled out. Because some donors lacked HLA typing at each locus, the association tests relied only on the typed subset. In an earlier analysis of 450 to 750 of the donors, most TCR beta V segments appeared in productive rearrangements about 87% or about 30% of the time, broadly matching IMGT annotations. The classifier was reported to diagnose cytomegalovirus status with high specificity and sensitivity in both the original and validation cohorts. This cohort had only TCR beta chains sequenced, and the lack of alpha or paired-chain data limited which features could be detected. The 87-base-pair reads could not distinguish some IMGT-functional V segments, including TRBV6-2 and TRBV6-3, so those segments were excluded. Over 15 rarely observed V segments, including chromosome 9 orphons, were excluded from the earlier analysis of several hundred of the donors because counts were too low. A further reported finding was that TCR beta sequences accurately predicted the HLA-A and HLA-B alleles for most subjects in the first cohort. Specific HLA alleles were associated with over 15,000 TCR beta sequences at a false discovery rate of 0.05 in a later analysis. When HLA alleles, especially DR and DQ, strongly co-occurred, TCR associations were difficult to assign to individual alleles. V-gene and J-gene trimming of TCR beta chains was associated with a missense DCLRE1C variant in a later genetic analysis, and the association was replicated in an independent cohort. In a later analysis, most CMV-associated TCR beta chains were found to appear HLA-restricted, with HLA associations seemingly driven largely by CMV exposure. A group of highly shared sequence variants was considered likely to be a technical artifact of the sequencing pipeline. A later analysis reported that several top co-occurrence clusters appeared linked to parvovirus B19, influenza, CMV and Epstein-Barr virus. A total of fewer than 200 TCR beta chains were listed by the study as associated with cytomegalovirus. In a later genetic analysis, fewer N-insertions in productive TCRs were reported among donors in an Asian-associated ancestry cluster than the 666-donor mean. Compared with equally common non-associated chains, HLA-associated TCR beta chains in a later analysis were more clonally expanded and had lower generation probabilities. CMV serostatus was the only immune exposure information available for the cohort. Three of the identified cytomegalovirus-associated TCR beta chains were confirmed in vitro to be specific for cytomegalovirus antigens. Most TCR sequences were observed very rarely across donors, whereas some public TCRs were present in many individuals. Sequencing depth was assumed to be roughly uniform across donors in the presence/absence analyses, though that assumption may not hold. In a later analysis, the rate of TCR association differed among HLA loci, with DRB1 alleles having the most associated TCRs and HLA-C alleles having the fewest. The authors suggested that the approach could potentially be extended to other disease states and immunological phenotypes.

Libraries were made using the immunoSEQ multiplex PCR assay. For the multiplex PCR, a mixture combining 60 forward primers for TCR Vbeta segments and 13 reverse primers for TCR Jbeta segments was used. The CDR3 region of rearranged TCR beta genes was amplified from genomic DNA with a multiplex PCR assay. The Illumina HiSeq System was used to sequence the amplified TCR beta libraries as 87-base-pair reads. On the authors' methods: A later analysis tallied 75 million to 95 million unique TCR beta chains across the approximately 670 repertoires, and approximately 12 million of those chains were shared by two or more donors. Raw reads were error-corrected and collapsed into unique sequences with a nearest-neighbor algorithm that merged closely related sequences to remove PCR and sequencing errors. Alignment of CDR3 sequences to IMGT reference sequences was used to assign V, D and J gene segments. Each retained sequence needed at least a six-nucleotide match to both a V gene segment and a J gene segment. Rearrangements were classified as productive when the CDR3 lacked stop codons and remained in frame with V and J, and all other rearrangements were classified as non-productive. Following IMGT convention, CDR3 was defined as the stretch from the second conserved V-encoded cysteine to the conserved J-encoded phenylalanine. In an earlier analysis of around 540 of the donors, sequences lacking an unambiguous match to a single V gene segment were excluded. An earlier analysis of roughly 590 of the donors called V segments functional above 56.7% productive rearrangements and segregating when the between-donor standard deviation exceeded 5%. To diagnose cytomegalovirus status from the catalog of TCR beta chain sequences, a statistical classification framework was built. V and J gene assignment, in a later analysis, came from comparing TCR nucleotide sequences with IMGT/GENE-DB human TR gene sequences. Using the TCRdist pipeline, a later analysis assigned CDR3 sequences along with most-parsimonious VDJ recombination scenarios. In a later analysis, every TCR beta chain was defined by the combination of its CDR3 amino acid sequence and its V-gene family, and reads without a unique V-gene family were dropped. A later analysis removed several hundred highly shared, low-generation-probability nucleotide sequences to deal with suspected cross-contamination and a sequencing artifact. In a later analysis, a clonal expansion index was calculated for each public chain from normalized within-repertoire ranks of inferred template counts. In a later analysis, generation probabilities were computed with a VDJ recombination model fitted to out-of-frame rearrangements, and the resulting probabilities were checked against IGoR. In a later analysis, TCR-TCR, TCR-HLA and TCR-CMV co-occurrence was scored with hypergeometric tests, and a repertoire-size bias correction was applied to TCR pairs. False discovery rates were estimated in a later analysis by permuting HLA or CMV assignments 20 times. In a later analysis, co-occurring TCRs were grouped using DBSCAN, with TCRdist sequence similarity added in when clustering inside HLA-allele-positive subsets. Co-occurrence clustering excluded repertoires with fewer than 30,000 or more than 120,000 public chains, plus five with anomalous nucleotide sharing. The table comes from immuneACCESS by way of TCRdb, which keeps in-frame sequences with V and J called. Part of the clones is missing from these tables; in studies checked, under half for an unresolved V gene and the rest for unknown reasons. That table furnishes V, J and clone size, whereas the DNA furnished D and trimming. For this sample there are approximately 84,000 clones; less than 80% appear just once. More than 8% of the sample is taken by the ten largest.

Trimming takes 0 bases from V and 0 bases from J, and the germline ends sit 9 bases apart. CDR1 and CDR2 were assigned from the germline V gene (reference sequence) as SEHNR and FQNEAQ. Spanning cysteine to phenylalanine, the CDR3 consists of 16 amino acids. Of the read, only the CDR3 DNA is kept; its 48 bases are in frame from base 1. Worth noting for this clone: What this receptor recognizes is not known. No base quality values were provided; no much bigger clone lies one nucleotide off.

The cohort consisted of hundreds of healthy bone marrow donors. At the time of sampling, all cohort members were nominally healthy, though unrecorded immune exposures were likely present. The donor tested CMV seropositive and was one of the 289 seropositive cohort members. A peripheral blood sample was collected from each donor, and TCR beta sequencing was performed on peripheral blood mononuclear cells. The Qiagen DNeasy Blood Extraction Kit was used to extract genomic DNA from the blood cell samples. Sequenced sample: PBMCs. This receptor chain uses TRBV7-9 and TRBJ1-3, with the D gene not confidently named. This receptor was taken from a man aged 40-50 years in good health and CMV-seropositive. The CDR3 reads as follows: CASSLAWLASGNTIYF. The nucleotide sequence reads as follows: TGTGCCAGCAGCTTAGCGTGGCTGGCCTCTGGAAACACCATATATTTT.